These 6 T cell receptor beta chains were sequenced from one sample in a study of pediatric ulcerative colitis. Profiled with immunoSEQ multiplex PCR; TCRdb holds only in-frame clones, not every one. The sample shows fewer than 30,000 clones, 55% to 85% of them seen only once. Rectal tissue came from one to two pinch biopsies taken at colonoscopy. The sample taken for sequencing was gut tissue. The receptors come from a boy between 10 and 17 years old with severe ulcerative colitis.

This sequence joins TRBV6-5 and TRBJ2-3; no clear D gene. Germline loops: CDR1 MNHEY, CDR2 SVGAGI. The CDR3 is made up of 13 amino acids. V lost 3 bases and J lost 7, with 11 bases in between. CDR3 residues: CASSYTQTNTQYF. The CDR3 nucleotides read TGTGCCAGCAGTTATACCCAGACGAATACGCAGTATTTT.

This clone was counted a few times. The gene calls are TRBV29-1 and TRBJ1-5; no definite D call. Germline CDR1 reads SQVTM; CDR2 reads ANQGSEA. The CDR3 spans 12 residues. Trimming stripped 4 bases from V and 6 bases from J, with 10 bases between. The CDR3 sequence is CSVAVNSQPQHF. CDR3 sequence (DNA): TGCAGCGTTGCCGTGAATAGTCAGCCCCAGCATTTT. Together with reference TRBV29-1 and TRBJ1-5, the CDR3 gives the full variable domain: SAVISQKPSRDICQRGTSLTIQCQVDSQVTMMFWYRQQPGQSLTLIATANQGSEATYESGFVIDKFPISRPNLTFSTLTVSNMSPEDSSIYLCSVAVNSQPQHFGDGTRLSIL.

The chain recombines TRBV10-3 with TRBJ2-3; TRBD2 matches 11 bases. Germline CDR1 reads ENHRY; CDR2 reads SYGVKD. J lost 3 bases, V lost 6 bases, and 8 bases had no gene match. The CDR3 loop spans 16 amino acids. The CDR3 region is CAIRRARTSGTDTQYF. CDR3 DNA sequence: TGTGCCATCAGGAGGGCCCGGACTAGCGGGACAGATACGCAGTATTTT.

The V and J genes are TRBV7-9 and TRBJ2-1, with D possibly called TRBD1 or TRBD2 (6 bases each). The CDR3 extends over 16 amino acids. The V and J ends lost 5 bases and 7 bases respectively, with 21 bases between them. The germline V gene has CDR1 SEHNR and CDR2 FQNEAQ (reference sequence). The CDR3 loop reads CASSLLQLGGGNEQFF. CDR3 nucleotides: TGTGCCAGCAGCCTTCTCCAACTAGGGGGAGGAAATGAGCAGTTCTTC.

The chain recombines TRBV13 with TRBJ1-5; TRBD1 matches at 7 bases. V gave up 1 base and J gave up 3 bases; unmatched junction bases: 9. The length of the CDR3 is 17 residues. The germline V gene has CDR1 PRHDT and CDR2 FYEKMQ (reference sequence). The CDR3 DNA follows: TGTGCCAGCAGCTTAGAAGGGGGCCGGGGATACAATCAGCCCCAGCATTTT. The encoded protein is CASSLEGGRGYNQPQHF.

The chain links TRBV19 to TRBJ1-4, with no clear D. CDR1 LNHDA and CDR2 SQIVND come from the germline V gene (reference sequence). The CDR3 has 16 amino acids. V was clipped by 3 bases and J by 8 bases, with 19 bases between them. The CDR3 loop is CASSMLWQTTREKLFF. In DNA, the CDR3 is TGTGCCAGTAGTATGTTATGGCAGACGACCAGGGAAAAACTGTTTTTT.